This is a list of T cell receptor beta chains from one sample in a study of CD8 T cells in Susac syndrome. Each CDR3 protein is one row after TCRdb ran MiXCR on the immunoSEQ multiplex PCR reads. The sample lists about 300,000 distinct CDR3 sequences, 75% to 85% occurring once. Sequenced material: CD8+ T cells from PBMCs. The receptors stem from a human donor with multiple sclerosis. Each CDR3 is given with its conserved first and last residue.

v_gene,j_gene,CDR3aa
TRBV7-9,TRBJ1-2,CASSLPDGQHYGYTF
TRBV19,TRBJ1-5,CANDFPGQINQPQHF
TRBV6-5,TRBJ2-2,CASSFGRNANTGELFF
TRBV9,TRBJ2-7,CASSVGSAGSTYEQYF
TRBV7-9,TRBJ1-4,CASTLEGNEKLFF
TRBV5-1,TRBJ2-3,CASSVTGVHTDTQYF
TRBV27,TRBJ2-5,CASAGWYQETQYF
TRBV9,TRBJ1-1,CASSTTGKLNPEAFF
TRBV27,TRBJ2-7,CASSVRDLTTEQYF
TRBV30,TRBJ2-7,CASGGTFVGLAGPHEQYF